The clone carrying this T cell receptor (beta chain) was counted once. Its matching antigen is unknown. The data are from a study of vaccination effects on CD4 cells after COVID-19. Study conclusions and caveats: Substantial clonal contraction characterized both infection- and vaccine-induced clones late after vaccination.

Pools of viral peptides were used by the ViraFEST assay to expand antigen-specific CD4+ T cells ahead of sequencing. Culture proceeded for nine to eleven days, and CD4+ T cells were then isolated. Vaccine administered to participants consisted of two doses of either BNT162b2 or mRNA-1273. Negative nucleocapsid antibody tests before and after vaccination confirmed no previous SARS-CoV-2 infection. Days 3 and 7 were when half the medium was replaced with IL-2 medium. TCRdb's table, derived via immunoSEQ multiplex PCR, lists solely in-frame clones and lacks some. This table has about 28,000 clones, over 70% appearing once. This receptor was obtained from a human donor who received a COVID-19 vaccine. The sample in question was CD4+ T cells from PBMCs cultured with HCoV-NL63 spike peptides, obtained after COVID-19 vaccination.

CDR3 coding DNA: TGTGCCAGCAGTGAAGCCGGGACAGGGGCTACTAGCACAGATACGCAGTATTTT. It codes for CASSEAGTGATSTDTQYF. V and J are TRBV6-1 and TRBJ2-3; 10 bases map to TRBD1. CDR3 length equals 18 residues. Trimming at V came to 0 bases and at J to 0 bases, leaving 6 bases not matched to a gene. CDR1 and CDR2 from the germline V gene are MNHNS and SASEGT.